Each of the 11 T cell receptor beta chains below was sequenced from the same sample in a study of cytotoxic CD8 clonotypes in ibrutinib-treated CLL. Sequenced by immunoSEQ multiplex PCR; TCRdb stores in-frame clones only, minus some. The sample has over 70,000 clones, 86% seen once. Material: PBMCs, obtained before ibrutinib treatment. These receptors were collected from a human donor with chronic lymphocytic leukemia.

This sequence joins TRBV7-3 and TRBJ2-7, with 7 bases fitting TRBD2. CDR1 and CDR2 from the germline V gene are SGHTA and FQGTGA. The CDR3 sequence is 16 residues long. J lost 5 bases, V lost 5 bases, and 15 bases had no gene match. The CDR3 is CASSRGGGSGSHEQYF. CDR3 DNA sequence: TGTGCCAGCAGCCGCGGCGGCGGGAGTGGTAGCCACGAGCAGTACTTC.

This clone was counted once. The J gene is TRBJ2-7, the V gene TRBV7-2; D is uncertain. Germline-derived CDR1 and CDR2 are SGHTA and FQGNSA. This CDR3 has 12 amino acids. Trimming left V 7 bases short and J 9 bases short, with 16 bases between. CDR3 DNA: TGTGCCAGCACCGTCTCCCCATTGGGGCAGTACTTC. This translates into CASTVSPLGQYF.

The V gene is TRBV5-4, the J gene TRBJ2-5; TRBD2 aligns across 9 bases. The CDR3 extends over 15 amino acids. V lost 4 bases and J lost 3; bases outside the gene matches: 7. CDR1 and CDR2 (germline): SGHNT, YYREEE (reference sequence). The CDR3 here is CASSGGLAPKETQYF. The CDR3 bases are TGTGCCAGCAGCGGGGGACTAGCACCGAAAGAGACCCAGTACTTC.

This clone was counted between two and nine times. V usage is TRBV9 and J usage is TRBJ2-1; TRBD1 matches at 7 bases. The V gene end was trimmed by 4 bases and the J gene end by 4 bases; junction bases not matched to a gene: 2. This CDR3 has 13 amino acids. Per the germline V gene, CDR1 is SGDLS and CDR2 is YYNGEE. The CDR3 nucleotides are TGTGCCAGCAGCCCGGGACAGTACAATGAGCAGTTCTTC. Amino acids: CASSPGQYNEQFF.

This sequence joins TRBV5-1 and TRBJ2-5; maybe TRBD1 (5 bases). Per the germline V gene, CDR1 is SGHRS and CDR2 is YFSETQ. V lost 0 bases to trimming and J lost 1 base, with 10 bases between them. This CDR3 is built from 15 residues. The CDR3 is CASSLGTPSQETQYF. The CDR3, as DNA: TGCGCCAGCAGCTTGGGGACACCGAGCCAAGAGACCCAGTACTTC.

The chain uses TRBV18 and TRBJ2-3; TRBD2 matches at 10 bases. The CDR3 consists of 16 residues. Germline lookup yields CDR1 KGHSH and CDR2 LQKENI. V gave up 1 base and J gave up 2 bases; unmatched junction bases: 3. CDR3 DNA: TGTGCCAGCTCACCACTTGGGACTAGCGACACAGATACGCAGTATTTT. This translates into CASSPLGTSDTDTQYF.

The V gene is TRBV6-5, the J gene TRBJ1-4; D may be TRBD1 (5 bases). Germline V gives CDR1 MNHEY, CDR2 SVGAGI. The CDR3 length is 14 residues. V lost 6 bases and J 8 bases, leaving 16 bases between the germline ends. DNA for the CDR3: TGTGCCAGCAGAAGGTCCGGGGGTATCGAAAAACTGTTTTTT. It translates to CASRRSGGIEKLFF.

The genes are TRBV6-5 and TRBJ2-1; maybe TRBD1 (5 bases). V was pared by 0 bases and J by 7 bases, with 10 bases between. Germline V gene sequence: CDR1 MNHEY, CDR2 SVGAGI. The CDR3 length is 14 residues. In DNA, the CDR3 is TGTGCCAGCAGTTACTCTCCAGGGCCAAATGAGCAGTTCTTC. Its translation is CASSYSPGPNEQFF.

As DNA, the CDR3 is TGTGCCAGCAGCCAAGGGGGCTTGACGAGTGGCATTCAGTACTTC. This translates into CASSQGGLTSGIQYF. V is TRBV7-9 and J is TRBJ2-4, with 7 bases that match TRBD1. The junction had 13 bases not matched to a gene; V was cut back by 5 bases and J by 9 bases. The CDR3 is 15 amino acids. Per the germline V gene, CDR1 is SEHNR and CDR2 is FQNEAQ (reference sequence).

The chain carries TRBV7-8 and TRBJ2-3; 7 nucleotides line up with TRBD1. CDR1 SGHVS and CDR2 FQNEAQ come from the germline V gene. The CDR3 loop spans 16 amino acids. With V trimmed by 5 bases and J by 2 bases, 10 bases remained unmatched. In DNA, the CDR3 is TGTGCCAGCAGCCCTCTGGCAGGGGGATCCACAGATACGCAGTATTTT. It codes for CASSPLAGGSTDTQYF.

The gene calls are TRBV19 and TRBJ1-1; 7 bases align to TRBD1. CDR3 length: 13 amino acids. The V segment lost 5 bases and the J segment 4 bases; nucleotides outside the gene matches: 4. Germline V gives CDR1 LNHDA, CDR2 SQIVND (reference sequence). The CDR3 protein is CASSDRVGTEAFF. DNA for the CDR3: TGTGCCAGTAGTGACAGGGTAGGCACTGAAGCTTTCTTT.